The next 20 T cell receptor beta chains were all read from a single sample in a study of CD4 and CD8 cells across lung adenocarcinoma regions. TCRdb used MiXCR to reprocess the PCR reads, holding one entry per CDR3 protein. The sample carries about 12,000 distinct CDR3 sequences, roughly 44% recorded once. Sequencing input: CD8+ T cells from the margin of a lung tumor. Receptors originate from a male donor with lung adenocarcinoma. The CD4 and CD8 labels of this study may be unreliable.

A word on this clonotype: Mismatch with germline at one junction end may stem from a read error. V gene TRBV6-1 combines with J gene TRBJ2-3; D may match TRBD1 or TRBD2 (6 bases each). CDR3 length: 15 residues. Per the germline V gene, CDR1 is MNHNS and CDR2 is SASEGT. For the CDR3, the DNA is TGTGCCAGCAGACCCCGGGGGCCTGGCCAAGAGACGCAGTACTTT. Residues: CASRPRGPGQETQYF.

The chain couples TRBV7-2 to TRBJ2-1, with 10 bases identical to TRBD1. This CDR3 has 15 residues. Per germline, CDR1 SGHTA and CDR2 FQGNSA. J was trimmed by 4 bases and V by 0 bases; bases with no gene match: 0. CDR3 loop: CASSLAGQGYNEQFF. For the CDR3, the DNA is TGTGCCAGCAGCTTAGCGGGACAGGGGTACAATGAGCAGTTCTTC.

This clonotype was counted only a few times. This chain uses TRBV6-5 with TRBJ2-1; TRBD1 or TRBD2 may be the D gene (7 bases each). TRBJ2-7 explains the end of the DNA better; the J call may be wrong. The germline V gene encodes CDR1 MNHEY and CDR2 SVGAGI. CDR3 size: 21 residues. CDR3 DNA: TGTGCCAGCAGTTACACCGGGGGGACAGCCCTTCGTAAGGCTTACTTCTCCGAGCAGTACTTC. It specifies CASSYTGGTALRKAYFSEQYF.

The V gene is TRBV20-1, the J gene TRBJ2-1; 8 nucleotides align to TRBD1. V lost 6 bases and J lost 13; bases outside the gene matches: 17. CDR3 length: 14 residues. Germline V gene data show CDR1 as DFQATT and CDR2 as SNEGSKA (reference sequence). The CDR3 coding sequence is TGCAGTGCAAAAGACAGGGGTCGGTCAGAGACCCAGTTCTTC. It is translated as CSAKDRGRSETQFF.

Written as DNA, the CDR3 is TGTGCCAGCAGTTACGATCACAGGGGGGGTTCACCCCTCCACTTT. Encoded protein: CASSYDHRGGSPLHF. The genes are TRBV6-5 and TRBJ1-6; 8 bases are shared with TRBD1. This CDR3 has 15 amino acids. V lost 2 bases, J lost 9 bases, and 6 bases stayed unmatched. CDR1 is MNHEY, CDR2 SVGAGI, per germline.

The chain combines TRBV27 with TRBJ1-2; possibly TRBD1 for D (5 bases). Trimming took 6 bases from V and 3 from J, leaving 14 bases between them. In germline, CDR1 is MNHEY, CDR2 SMNVEV (reference sequence). This CDR3 region has 14 residues. The CDR3 reads CASRLQGQDYGYTF. The CDR3 nucleotides are TGTGCCAGCAGACTCCAGGGTCAGGACTATGGCTACACCTTC.

This clonotype was detected only a few times. The rearrangement uses TRBV7-2 and TRBJ2-1, with 12 nucleotides matching TRBD2. Per germline, CDR1 SGHTA and CDR2 FQGNSA. CDR3 size: 15 residues. The V and J ends lost 2 bases and 10 bases, in that order; junction bases with no gene match: 6. The CDR3 sequence is CASSLNLAGGREQFF. CDR3 sequence (DNA): TGTGCCAGCAGCTTAAACCTAGCGGGGGGGCGGGAGCAGTTCTTC.

This chain joins TRBV6-1 and TRBJ2-3; maybe TRBD1 (5 bases). Trimming removed 2 bases at V and 8 bases at J, with 8 bases between. Germline V lookup: CDR1 MNHNS, CDR2 SASEGT. This CDR3 has 12 amino acids. The CDR3 DNA reads TGTGCCAGCAGTGAATTCCAGGGTACGCAGTATTTT. Translated, it gives CASSEFQGTQYF.

At least ten counts were recorded for this clonotype. The CDR3 DNA reads as TGTGCCAGCAGCCCCGGAGCAACGACGCAAGAGACCCAGTTCTTC. This translates into CASSPGATTQETQFF. The chain links TRBV7-2 to TRBJ2-1; no definite D call. This CDR3 is 15 amino acids long. Germline loops: CDR1 SGHTA, CDR2 FQGNSA. Between the trimmed V and J ends, which lost 5 bases and 13 bases, there was a span of 24 bases. Variable domain in full (rest from reference TRBV7-2 and TRBJ2-1): GAGVSQSPSNKVTEKGKDVELRCDPISGHTALYWYRQSLGQGLEFLIYFQGNSAPDKSGLPSDRFSAERTGGSVSTLTIQRTQQEDSAVYLCASSPGATTQETQFFGPGTRLTVL.

The rearrangement links TRBV12-3 or TRBV12-4 to TRBJ2-2; TRBD2 aligns across 9 bases. The CDR3 runs 13 residues. V trimming: 10 bases; J trimming: 5 bases; junction bases outside the gene matches: 5. CDR3 loop: CAIGLASTGELFF. DNA of the CDR3: TGTGCCATCGGACTAGCGTCGACCGGGGAGCTGTTTTTT.

To note about this clonotype: An end of the junction does not agree with germline; a read error may underlie this. The chain is built from TRBV7-8 and TRBJ2-4, with 8 bases that match TRBD2. Germline V lookup: CDR1 SGHVS, CDR2 FQNEAQ. This CDR3 is built from 14 residues. The CDR3 sequence is CPSPGREAKDTQYF. DNA for the CDR3: TGTCCCAGCCCGGGGCGGGAGGCCAAAGACACGCAGTATTTC.

In its sample, this clonotype ranks as medium-sized (0.01 to 0.1%). The chain couples TRBV27 to TRBJ2-3; no reliable D call. Germline loops: CDR1 MNHEY, CDR2 SMNVEV (reference sequence). Trimming stripped 6 bases from V and 0 bases from J, with 7 bases between. The CDR3 runs to 13 residues. CDR3 protein: CASSLTSTDTQYF. DNA of the CDR3: TGTGCCAGCAGCCTTACAAGCACAGATACGCAGTATTTT.

This clonotype occurred a few times. The genes are TRBV11-3 and TRBJ2-3; 7 bases align to TRBD2. Trimming removed 1 base from V and 5 bases from J; junction bases left unmatched: 6. The CDR3 contains 15 residues. Germline CDR1 is SGHNT and CDR2 is YENEEA. The CDR3 spells CASSLGSGTIDTQYF. CDR3 DNA: TGTGCCAGCAGCTTAGGAAGCGGGACGATAGATACGCAGTATTTT.

This clonotype has a handful of counts. The rearrangement joins TRBV4-3 to TRBJ2-1; TRBD2 agrees at 11 bases. The germline gives CDR1 LGHNA, CDR2 YSLEER. The CDR3 extends over 15 amino acids. V lost 4 bases and J lost 2; bases outside the gene matches: 1. The CDR3 is CASSPGLAAYNEQFF. The CDR3 nucleotides are TGCGCCAGCAGCCCGGGACTAGCGGCCTACAATGAGCAGTTCTTC.

V is TRBV27 and J is TRBJ2-3, with D possibly being TRBD2 (5 bases). The J call could be wrong; TRBJ2-4 is a better fit for the DNA end. The CDR3 is 13 amino acids. Germline V gives CDR1 MNHEY, CDR2 SMNVEV (reference sequence). The CDR3 DNA reads TGTGTCAGGAGGCTTACAGCCAAAAATACTCAGTACTTC. Translating gives CVRRLTAKNTQYF.

This clonotype came up a few times. This chain joins TRBV7-9 and TRBJ2-1; D may be TRBD1 (6 bases). The germline CDR1 and CDR2 sequences are SEHNR and FQNEAQ (reference sequence). V was clipped by 6 bases and J by 10 bases, with 16 bases between them. The CDR3 loop spans 13 amino acids. The CDR3 region is CASRDGQYYEQFF. The DNA of the CDR3 is TGTGCCAGCAGAGACGGACAGTACTACGAGCAGTTCTTC.

This chain uses TRBV6-1 with TRBJ2-4, with 8 bases fitting TRBD2. Trimming removed 9 bases from V and 13 bases from J; junction bases left unmatched: 20. Germline values: CDR1 MNHNS, CDR2 SASEGT. This CDR3 region has 15 residues. The CDR3 nucleotides are TGTGCCAGTCGGACGGGGGGGGGAGCCAAAGATACGCAGTACTTC. Translation: CASRTGGGAKDTQYF.

This clonotype was observed many times. J is TRBJ2-3 and V is TRBV10-3; 14 bases align to TRBD2. The CDR3 is made up of 20 amino acids. Germline CDR1 and CDR2: ENHRY and SYGVKD. The junction had 12 bases not matched to a gene; V was cut back by 1 base and J by 3 bases. DNA for the CDR3: TGTGCCATCAGTGAGTGGTTGGAGGGACTAGCGGGAGTCGGGACAGATACGCAGTATTTT. Its translation: CAISEWLEGLAGVGTDTQYF.

Concerning this clonotype itself: A clone one base away is much larger, so this may be a read error. The V call is TRBV7-7, the J call TRBJ2-1, with 15 bases matching TRBD2. The CDR3 has 15 residues. From germline, CDR1 is SSHAT and CDR2 FNYEAQ (reference sequence). This CDR3 reads CASSMGLAGGETQFF. In DNA form, the CDR3 reads TGTGCTAGCAGCATGGGACTAGCGGGAGGCGAGACCCAGTTCTTC.

This clonotype occurred a few times. V gene TRBV5-1 combines with J gene TRBJ2-7; 8 bases fit TRBD2. The CDR3 loop spans 14 amino acids. V shed 0 bases, J shed 6 bases, and the junction held 5 bases outside the gene matches. Germline CDR1 and CDR2: SGHRS and YFSETQ. The CDR3 DNA follows: TGCGCCAGCAGCTTGGCCGGGAGGGGGTCCGAGCAGTACTTC. This translates into CASSLAGRGSEQYF.